Detailed here is one TCR beta chain. What it recognizes is unknown. This entry comes from a study of cytomegalovirus exposure and HLA in healthy donors. Findings and caveats of the study: In vitro experiments confirmed that a few CMV-associated chains were specific for CMV antigens.

TCRdb keeps only in-frame clones here, not all; method: immunoSEQ multiplex PCR. Of 150,000 to 200,000 clones listed, approximately 87% are singletons. CDR1 is SGHRS, CDR2 YFSETQ, per germline. V dropped 4 bases and J dropped 4; count of bases not matched to a gene: 3. This CDR3 contains 13 residues. The sequence was obtained from a woman younger than 45 in good health and CMV-seronegative. Sequencing was done on a sample of PBMCs. The rearrangement uses TRBV5-1 and TRBJ1-2, with 8 positions matching TRBD1. The CDR3 spells CASSVDRGYGYTF. The DNA for the CDR3 is TGCGCCAGCAGCGTCGACAGGGGCTATGGCTACACCTTC.